What follows are 31 T cell receptor beta chains derived from one specimen sequenced in a study of T cell responses to AZD1222 COVID-19 vaccine (dated by TCRdb to the early 2020s). Reading the label with the study, this specimen's time point is: about 28 days (+/-7) after the second vaccine dose. Library preparation used the immunoSEQ multiplex PCR assay. TCRdb retrieved this table from immuneACCESS and kept in-frame rearrangements only. Not all clones are present; in checked studies, unresolved V genes account for under half, and no reason is known for the remainder. This sample lists 110,000 to 150,000 clones; about 90% were detected once. Less than 3.5% of the sample rests with the top ten. The sequencing used peripheral blood, collected 28 days after the second AZD1222 dose. Receptors originate from an adult who received the AZD1222 COVID-19 vaccine.

The chain combines TRBV19 with TRBJ1-2; D may be TRBD1 (5 bases). CDR3 length: 14 residues. The V gene's germline CDR1 is LNHDA and CDR2 SQIVND (reference sequence). V shed 6 bases and J shed 5 bases, with 16 bases lying between them. CDR3 DNA sequence: TGTGCCAGTAGAACTGGGACTCTTGGGTATGGCTACACCTTC. It yields the protein CASRTGTLGYGYTF. The variable domain in full, with the rest retrieved from reference TRBV19 and TRBJ1-2, is DGGITQSPKYLFRKEGQNVTLSCEQNLNHDAMYWYRQDPGQGLRLIYYSQIVNDFQKGDIAEGYSVSREKKESFPLTVTSAQKNPTAFYLCASRTGTLGYGYTFGSGTRLTVV.

The chain carries TRBV5-1 and TRBJ1-2; 11 bases align to TRBD1. Germline V gene sequence: CDR1 SGHRS, CDR2 YFSETQ. V lost 0 bases to trimming and J lost 5 bases; unmatched junction nucleotides: 0. This CDR3 is 14 amino acids long. The CDR3 sequence: CASSLGDRGYGYTF. DNA for the CDR3: TGCGCCAGCAGCTTGGGGGACAGGGGGTATGGCTACACCTTC.

The chain joins TRBV27 to TRBJ1-6, with D perhaps matching TRBD1 (6 bases). The CDR3 is 15 amino acids. Germline V gene sequence: CDR1 MNHEY, CDR2 SMNVEV (reference sequence). Trimming shortened V by 4 bases and J by 5 bases, and 12 bases separated the two germline ends. Written as DNA, the CDR3 is TGTGCCAGCAGTTGGGGGCCCGTAGATAATTCACCCCTCCACTTT. Translating gives CASSWGPVDNSPLHF.

The rearrangement joins TRBV3-1 (or the pseudogene TRBV3-2) to TRBJ1-1; 7 positions agree with TRBD1. Looked up from germline, CDR1 is LGHDT and CDR2 is YNNKEL (reference sequence). The CDR3 covers 15 residues. V lost 5 bases to trimming and J lost 1 base; unmatched junction nucleotides: 7. In DNA, the CDR3 is TGTGCCAGCAGCACTCGGGACAGATCGAACACTGAAGCTTTCTTT. It yields the protein CASSTRDRSNTEAFF.

This clone came up a few times. This rearrangement joins TRBV5-6 to TRBJ2-7; 14 bases agree with TRBD2. The length of the CDR3 is 15 residues. V gave up 4 bases and J gave up 6 bases; unmatched junction bases: 6. Looked up from germline, CDR1 is SGHDT and CDR2 is YYEEEE. CDR3 sequence reads: CASSTRLAGGGEQYF. As DNA, the CDR3 is TGTGCCAGCAGCACCCGACTAGCGGGAGGGGGCGAGCAGTACTTC.

This chain connects TRBV7-2 to TRBJ2-7; no clear D. Trimming pared 5 bases from V and 1 base from J, leaving 12 bases between. CDR1 is SGHTA, CDR2 FQGNSA, per germline. The CDR3 covers 14 residues. This chain's CDR3 is CASSAMSVSYEQYF. As DNA, the CDR3 is TGTGCCAGCAGCGCAATGTCAGTTTCCTACGAGCAGTACTTC.

V usage is TRBV4-3 and J usage is TRBJ2-1; D gene ambiguous. Germline V gene sequence: CDR1 LGHNA, CDR2 YSLEER. The CDR3 spans 15 residues. Trimming left V 0 bases short and J 4 bases short, with 10 bases between. This CDR3 is CASSQDTASYNEQFF. The CDR3 DNA reads TGCGCCAGCAGCCAAGATACGGCTAGTTACAATGAGCAGTTCTTC.

The chain combines TRBV2 with TRBJ1-2; possible D gene TRBD1, 5 bases. Trimming pared 5 bases from V and 4 bases from J, leaving 11 bases between. This CDR3 region has 13 residues. CDR1 and CDR2 (germline): SNHLY, FYNNEI. The DNA of the CDR3 is TGTGCCAGCAGTTCCGGGACCCGCTATGGCTACACCTTC. This translates into CASSSGTRYGYTF.

The rearrangement links TRBV4-3 to TRBJ2-3; 8 nucleotides align to TRBD2. From germline, CDR1 is LGHNA and CDR2 YSLEER. The CDR3 loop spans 16 amino acids. V dropped 1 base and J dropped 6; count of bases not matched to a gene: 9. CDR3 sequence: CASSQAELAVSDTQYF. DNA of the CDR3: TGCGCCAGCAGCCAAGCTGAACTAGCGGTATCGGATACGCAGTATTTT.

The chain has TRBV19 and TRBJ2-7, with D possibly matching TRBD2 (6 bases). Trimming shortened V by 1 base and J by 0 bases, and 10 bases separated the two germline ends. Germline V gives CDR1 LNHDA, CDR2 SQIVND (reference sequence). The CDR3 loop spans 15 amino acids. The CDR3 region has the DNA TGTGCCAGTAGTATAGGCGGGATGAGCTCCTACGAGCAGTACTTC. Amino acid sequence: CASSIGGMSSYEQYF.

The chain uses TRBV28 and TRBJ1-1; D is perhaps TRBD1 (5 bases). Germline values: CDR1 MDHEN, CDR2 SYDVKM. The V end was cut by 6 bases, the J end by 1 base, with 12 bases between. The CDR3 runs 14 residues. The CDR3 DNA is TGTGCCAGCAGCCTCGAACAGGAGAACACTGAAGCTTTCTTT. Its protein is CASSLEQENTEAFF.

This clone was counted once. In DNA form, the CDR3 reads TGCGCCAGCAGTGGTGAGGGAGGAGGTGAAAAACTGTTTTTT. Its protein is CASSGEGGGEKLFF. The chain employs TRBV10-2 and TRBJ1-4; D is unclear. The CDR3 runs to 14 residues. Trimming left V 4 bases short and J 7 bases short, with 13 bases between. Germline CDR1 is WSHSY and CDR2 is SAAADI.

V gene TRBV7-2 combines with J gene TRBJ1-2; D not resolved. Per the germline V gene, CDR1 is SGHTA and CDR2 is FQGNSA. CDR3 length equals 14 residues. The ends were cut back, 1 base at V and 8 bases at J, with 14 bases in the middle. The CDR3 sequence: CASSLELPKRGYTF. The DNA for the CDR3 is TGTGCCAGCAGCTTAGAACTCCCGAAGCGCGGCTACACCTTC. Complete variable domain (other parts from reference TRBV7-2 and TRBJ1-2): GAGVSQSPSNKVTEKGKDVELRCDPISGHTALYWYRQSLGQGLEFLIYFQGNSAPDKSGLPSDRFSAERTGGSVSTLTIQRTQQEDSAVYLCASSLELPKRGYTFGSGTRLTVV.

V gene TRBV5-6 combines with J gene TRBJ1-2; 9 positions match TRBD1. The CDR3 runs to 16 residues. The V gene end was trimmed by 0 bases and the J gene end by 3 bases; junction bases not matched to a gene: 6. Germline-derived CDR1 and CDR2 are SGHDT and YYEEEE. The CDR3 loop reads CASSLAGQGSDYGYTF. In DNA form, the CDR3 reads TGTGCCAGCAGCTTGGCTGGACAGGGGTCGGACTATGGCTACACCTTC.

V is TRBV11-2 and J is TRBJ2-3, with TRBD1 matching over 9 bases. V shed 5 bases, J shed 1 base, and the junction held 7 bases outside the gene matches. Germline CDR1 is SGHAT and CDR2 is FQNNGV. CDR3 length: 16 amino acids. CDR3: CASSPLRQGGTDTQYF. Here the CDR3 DNA reads TGTGCCAGCAGCCCTCTTAGACAGGGGGGCACAGATACGCAGTATTTT.

The chain combines TRBV19 with TRBJ2-7; 12 nucleotides line up with TRBD2. V lost 4 bases and J lost 2; bases outside the gene matches: 9. The CDR3 has 17 residues. CDR1 and CDR2 (germline): LNHDA, SQIVND (reference sequence). CDR3 DNA sequence: TGTGCCAGTAGTACCCGCGGGACTAGCGGGCCAACCTACGAGCAGTACTTC. Its protein is CASSTRGTSGPTYEQYF.

In this sample, this clone turned up a few times. This chain connects TRBV9 to TRBJ2-3; D unclear. Trimming removed 0 bases at V and 0 bases at J, with 8 bases between. Germline V gives CDR1 SGDLS, CDR2 YYNGEE. The CDR3 spans 15 residues. This CDR3 reads CASSVEKGSTDTQYF. Written as DNA, the CDR3 is TGTGCCAGCAGCGTAGAGAAGGGAAGCACAGATACGCAGTATTTT.

The V and J genes are TRBV13 and TRBJ2-2; 10 nucleotides agree with TRBD1. The CDR3 length is 15 residues. Germline trimming cut 3 bases from V and 7 bases from J; bases unmatched to any gene: 5. CDR1 and CDR2 from the germline V gene are PRHDT and FYEKMQ (reference sequence). CDR3 nucleotides: TGTGCCAGCAGCTTGCGACAGGGGGCGATCGGGGAGCTGTTTTTT. It is translated as CASSLRQGAIGELFF.

This clone was picked up a small number of times. V usage is TRBV18 and J usage is TRBJ1-4, with 7 positions matching TRBD1. Per the germline V gene, CDR1 is KGHSH and CDR2 is LQKENI. The CDR3 totals 16 residues. Trimming cost V 4 bases and J 4 bases; bases outside gene matches: 9. The CDR3, as DNA: TGTGCCAGCTCACGGGCAGACAGGGCCGATAATGAAAAACTGTTTTTT. Translated: CASSRADRADNEKLFF.

The CDR3 loop reads CATSEGQGRNYEQYF. The DNA for the CDR3 is TGTGCCACCAGTGAAGGACAGGGGCGAAACTACGAGCAGTACTTC. The chain uses TRBV24-1 and TRBJ2-7, with 9 bases lining up with TRBD1. The CDR3 is 15 amino acids. Trimming took 4 bases from V and 3 from J; bases not matched to a gene: 6. The germline gives CDR1 KGHDR, CDR2 SFDVKD.

The rearrangement joins TRBV3-1 (or the pseudogene TRBV3-2) to TRBJ2-1, with TRBD2 matching over 12 bases. Germline CDR1 reads LGHDT; CDR2 reads YNNKEL (reference sequence). V lost 11 bases, J lost 2 bases, and 7 bases stayed unmatched. The CDR3 extends over 15 amino acids. The CDR3 DNA is TGTGCCGTCGGACTAGCGGGGATTACCTACAATGAGCAGTTCTTC. This sequence encodes CAVGLAGITYNEQFF.

J is TRBJ2-7 and V is TRBV30; 8 bases are a match to TRBD1. Germline CDR1 is GTSNPN and CDR2 is SVGIG (reference sequence). Trimming removed 1 base from V and 5 bases from J; junction bases left unmatched: 4. The CDR3 runs to 13 residues. Here the CDR3 DNA reads TGTGCCTGGAGTGGACAGGGGAGGCACGAGCAGTACTTC. It codes for CAWSGQGRHEQYF.

The chain is built from TRBV7-2 and TRBJ1-2, with 8 positions matching TRBD1. The V gene's germline CDR1 is SGHTA and CDR2 FQGNSA. Unmatched junction bases numbered 5, after V lost 1 base and J lost 4 bases. The CDR3 totals 15 residues. Here the CDR3 reads CASSLVQGEGYGYTF. CDR3 DNA: TGTGCCAGCAGCTTAGTACAGGGGGAGGGCTATGGCTACACCTTC.

The chain uses TRBV6-5 and TRBJ1-1; D gene unclear. CDR3 size: 12 residues. Germline-derived CDR1 and CDR2 are MNHEY and SVGAGI. V was cut by 5 bases and J by 11 bases, with 15 bases left in between. CDR3 residues: CASSNGRSGAFF. The CDR3 DNA reads as TGTGCCAGCAGTAACGGGAGGAGTGGGGCTTTCTTT.

The rearrangement links TRBV7-6 to TRBJ2-1; 9 nucleotides align to TRBD1. The germline V gene has CDR1 SGHVS and CDR2 FNYEAQ. This CDR3 comprises 18 residues. J lost 4 bases, V lost 5 bases, and 15 bases had no gene match. The CDR3 coding sequence is TGTGCCAGCAGCCCACAGGGGGCTCGTCAATTAGGGTACAATGAGCAGTTCTTC. Its protein is CASSPQGARQLGYNEQFF. The complete variable domain, with remaining parts taken from reference TRBV7-6 and TRBJ2-1, reads GAGVSQSPRYKVTKRGQDVALRCDPISGHVSLYWYRQALGQGPEFLTYFNYEAQQDKSGLPNDRFSAERPEGSISTLTIQRTEQRDSAMYRCASSPQGARQLGYNEQFFGPGTRLTVL.

The gene calls are TRBV18 and TRBJ2-7; tentatively, D is TRBD2 (5 bases). This CDR3 is 14 amino acids long. The germline CDR1 and CDR2 sequences are KGHSH and LQKENI. V was shortened by 4 bases and J by 2 bases, with 12 bases between the two germline ends. DNA for the CDR3: TGTGCCAGCTCACGTCCTACTAGTGCCTACGAGCAGTACTTC. Residues: CASSRPTSAYEQYF.

V usage is TRBV6-5 and J usage is TRBJ2-1, with 9 bases that match TRBD2. V shed 6 bases, J shed 5 bases, and the junction held 5 bases outside the gene matches. From germline, CDR1 is MNHEY and CDR2 SVGAGI. The CDR3 totals 14 residues. CDR3 sequence: CASRPGLANNEQFF. CDR3 nucleotides: TGTGCCAGCAGGCCCGGACTAGCGAACAATGAGCAGTTCTTC.

The rearrangement links TRBV19 to TRBJ1-1, with D tentatively TRBD1 (5 bases). The CDR3 runs 14 residues. The ends were cut back, 4 bases at V and 4 bases at J, with 13 bases in the middle. Germline CDR1 is LNHDA and CDR2 is SQIVND (reference sequence). CDR3 DNA sequence: TGTGCCAGTAGTACTCCGCTTGGGGGCACTGAAGCTTTCTTT. Translating it yields CASSTPLGGTEAFF.

This chain connects TRBV18 to TRBJ2-4, with D possibly being TRBD1 (6 bases). CDR1 and CDR2 (germline): KGHSH, LQKENI. This CDR3 is 15 amino acids long. V lost 0 bases and J lost 9, with 15 bases in between. The CDR3 loop is CASSPPTGILSIQYF. The CDR3 DNA reads TGTGCCAGCTCACCACCAACAGGGATTTTGAGCATTCAGTACTTC.

This clone was seen only once. The chain employs TRBV19 and TRBJ2-2; D may be TRBD2 (5 bases). CDR1 and CDR2 (germline): LNHDA, SQIVND (reference sequence). This CDR3 has 15 amino acids. Trimming left V 2 bases short and J 7 bases short, with 14 bases between. The CDR3 DNA is TGTGCCAGTAGTATAAGGCAGTTTGGAGGCGGGGAGCTGTTTTTT. Protein sequence: CASSIRQFGGGELFF.

The genes are TRBV5-6 and TRBJ1-1; 7 positions agree with TRBD1. Trimming at V came to 4 bases and at J to 4 bases, leaving 10 bases not matched to a gene. The CDR3 is 15 residues long. Germline-derived CDR1 and CDR2 are SGHDT and YYEEEE. CDR3: CASSRWTGASTEAFF. The CDR3 DNA is TGTGCCAGCAGCCGATGGACAGGTGCCAGCACTGAAGCTTTCTTT.